Reported below is one T cell receptor (beta chain). The antigen is unknown. The repertoire was sequenced with immunoSEQ multiplex PCR; TCRdb's copy has only in-frame clones and lacks some. Among approximately 14,000 clones listed, approximately 70% were seen once. The data were taken from a study of vaccination effects on CD4 cells after COVID-19. Study-wide background: Post-vaccine sampling took place a median of 72 days after the second dose. General study points: Vaccine- and infection-induced clones showed marked clonal contraction late following vaccination.

Pools of viral peptides were used by the ViraFEST assay to expand antigen-specific CD4+ T cells ahead of sequencing. The culture ran for 9 to 11 days, and then CD4+ T cells were isolated. Two doses of either BNT162b2 or mRNA-1273 were given to each participant. Germline CDR1 reads SGHRS; CDR2 reads YFSETQ. V trimming: 0 bases; J trimming: 3 bases; junction bases outside the gene matches: 2. The CDR3 has 14 residues. This TCR was sampled from a human donor who received a COVID-19 vaccine. The source material was CD4+ T cells from PBMCs cultured with HCoV-NL63 spike peptides, sampled after COVID-19 vaccination. The V gene is TRBV5-1, the J gene TRBJ1-1; TRBD1 aligns across 7 bases. CDR3 in amino acids: CASSLAGGYTEAFF. CDR3 in DNA: TGCGCCAGCAGCTTGGCAGGGGGTTACACTGAAGCTTTCTTT. The entire variable domain, with the rest obtained from reference TRBV5-1 and TRBJ1-1, is as follows: KAGVTQTPRYLIKTRGQQVTLSCSPISGHRSVSWYQQTPGQGLQFLFEYFSETQRNKGNFPGRFSGRQFSNSRSEMNVSTLELGDSALYLCASSLAGGYTEAFFGQGTRLTVV.